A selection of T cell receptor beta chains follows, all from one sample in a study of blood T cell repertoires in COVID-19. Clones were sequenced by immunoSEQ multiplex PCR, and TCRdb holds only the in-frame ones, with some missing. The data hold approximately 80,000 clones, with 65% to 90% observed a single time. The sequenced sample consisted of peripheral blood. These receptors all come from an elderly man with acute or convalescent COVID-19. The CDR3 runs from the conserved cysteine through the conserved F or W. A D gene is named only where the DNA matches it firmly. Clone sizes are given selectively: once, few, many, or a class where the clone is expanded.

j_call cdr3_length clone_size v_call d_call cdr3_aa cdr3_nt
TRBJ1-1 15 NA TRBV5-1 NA CASSLAAGKIQEAFF TGCGCCAGCAGCTTGGCGGCAGGCAAAATTCAGGAAGCTTTCTTT
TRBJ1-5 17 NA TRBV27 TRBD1 CASREGGLLYGNQPQHF TGTGCCAGCAGAGAAGGGGGCCTTCTGTACGGCAATCAGCCCCAGCATTTT
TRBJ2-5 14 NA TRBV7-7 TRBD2 CASSYSGSGETQYF TGTGCTAGCAGCTATAGCGGGAGCGGTGAGACCCAGTACTTC
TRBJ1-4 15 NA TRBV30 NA CAWSDGGGGIEKLFF TGTGCCTGGAGTGACGGAGGGGGGGGCATTGAAAAACTGTTTTTT
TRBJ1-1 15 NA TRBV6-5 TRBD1 CASRDRGNRNTEAFF TGTGCCAGCAGGGACAGGGGTAACCGGAACACTGAAGCTTTCTTT
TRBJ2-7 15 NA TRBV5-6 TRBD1 CASSGSWTGSYEQYF TGTGCCAGCAGCGGGTCTTGGACAGGCTCCTACGAGCAGTACTTC
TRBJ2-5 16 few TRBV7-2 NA CASSLRAGELQETQYF TGTGCCAGCAGCTTAAGGGCAGGGGAGCTCCAAGAGACCCAGTACTTC
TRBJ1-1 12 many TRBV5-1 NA CASRLGGTEAFF TGCGCCAGCAGGCTGGGGGGCACTGAAGCTTTCTTT
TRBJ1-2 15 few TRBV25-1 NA CASSDPSGKDYGYTF TGTGCCAGCAGTGATCCGTCAGGGAAGGACTATGGCTACACCTTC
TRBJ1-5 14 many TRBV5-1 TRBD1 CASSLTGAGQPQHF TGCGCCAGCAGCTTGACAGGGGCTGGGCAGCCCCAGCATTTT
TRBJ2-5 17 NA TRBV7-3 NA CASSLTGRDTRRETQYF TGTGCCAGCAGCTTAACAGGCCGGGACACCCGGAGGGAGACCCAGTACTTC
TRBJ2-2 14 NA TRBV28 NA CATTVMKNTGELFF TGTGCCACCACAGTTATGAAGAACACCGGGGAGCTGTTTTTT
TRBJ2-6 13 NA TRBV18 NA CASSPPVANVLTF TGTGCCAGCTCACCACCCGTGGCCAACGTCCTGACTTTC
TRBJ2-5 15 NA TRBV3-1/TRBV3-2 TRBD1 CASSLLGTGKETQYF TGTGCCAGCAGCCTACTCGGGACAGGGAAAGAGACCCAGTACTTC
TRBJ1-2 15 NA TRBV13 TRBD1 CASSPGQDTHYGYTF TGTGCCAGCAGCCCGGGACAGGACACTCACTATGGCTACACCTTC
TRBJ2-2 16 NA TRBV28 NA CASSSSSASNTGELFF TGTGCCAGCAGTTCCTCTAGCGCCTCGAACACCGGGGAGCTGTTTTTT
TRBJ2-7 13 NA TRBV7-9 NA CASRPTGKGEQYF TGTGCCAGCAGACCTACAGGGAAAGGCGAGCAGTACTTC
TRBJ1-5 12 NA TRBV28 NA CASFNSNQPQHF TGTGCCAGCTTCAATAGCAATCAGCCCCAGCATTTT
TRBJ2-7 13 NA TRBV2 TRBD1 CARSGQGGHEQYF TGTGCCAGGAGCGGACAGGGGGGCCACGAGCAGTACTTC
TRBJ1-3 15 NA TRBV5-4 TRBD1 CASSRDRGPGNTIYF TGTGCCAGCAGCCGGGACAGGGGGCCAGGAAACACCATATATTTT
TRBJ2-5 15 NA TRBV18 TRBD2 CASSPPGGRQETQYF TGTGCCAGCTCACCACCGGGAGGGAGACAAGAGACCCAGTACTTC
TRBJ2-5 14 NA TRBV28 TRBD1 CASSRDRGLETQYF TGTGCCAGCAGCCGGGACAGGGGTCTTGAGACCCAGTACTTC
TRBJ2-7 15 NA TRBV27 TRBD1 CASRTWGQGMDEQYF TGTGCCAGCAGAACGTGGGGACAGGGGATGGACGAGCAGTACTTC
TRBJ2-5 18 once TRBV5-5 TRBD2 CASSWSRGLAGAGETQYF TGTGCCAGCAGCTGGAGCCGGGGACTAGCGGGAGCGGGAGAGACCCAGTACTTC
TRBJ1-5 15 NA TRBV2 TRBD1 CATSSKRGQGQPQHF TGTGCCACGAGCTCAAAAAGGGGGCAAGGTCAGCCCCAGCATTTT
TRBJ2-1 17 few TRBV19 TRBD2 CASSIVPPSGSRNEQFF TGTGCCAGTAGTATAGTCCCCCCTAGCGGGAGTCGGAATGAGCAGTTCTTC
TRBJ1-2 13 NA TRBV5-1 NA CASSLGTGYGYTF TGCGCCAGCAGCTTGGGTACAGGGTATGGCTACACCTTC
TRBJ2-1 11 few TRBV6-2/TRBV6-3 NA CASSQGYEQFF TGTGCCAGCAGTCAGGGATATGAGCAGTTCTTC
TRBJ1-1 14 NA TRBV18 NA CASSPRHVNTEAFF TGTGCCAGCTCACCGCGACATGTCAACACTGAAGCTTTCTTT
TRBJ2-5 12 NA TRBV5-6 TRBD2 CASGPGGETQYF TGTGCCAGCGGCCCGGGAGGAGAGACCCAGTACTTC
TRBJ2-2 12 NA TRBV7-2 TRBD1 CAHTGGTGELFF TGTGCTCATACAGGGGGCACCGGGGAGCTGTTTTTT
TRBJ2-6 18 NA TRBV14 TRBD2 CASSQWGGLTSGANVLTF TGTGCCAGCAGCCAGTGGGGGGGACTGACCTCTGGGGCCAACGTCCTGACTTTC
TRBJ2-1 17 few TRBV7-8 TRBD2 CASSLFVTSGGNNEQFF TGTGCCAGCAGCTTATTCGTGACTAGCGGGGGAAACAATGAGCAGTTCTTC
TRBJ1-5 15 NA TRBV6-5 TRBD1 CASSPDRGIGQPQHF TGTGCCAGCAGCCCAGACAGGGGAATAGGTCAGCCCCAGCATTTT
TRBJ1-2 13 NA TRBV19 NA CASSIQQSYGYTF TGTGCCAGTAGTATACAACAGAGTTATGGCTACACCTTC
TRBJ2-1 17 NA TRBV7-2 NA CASSLASLTRGGNEQFF TGTGCCAGCAGCTTAGCTTCACTGACCAGGGGAGGGAATGAGCAGTTCTTC
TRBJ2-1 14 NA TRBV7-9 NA CASSSPAGDNEQFF TGTGCCAGCAGCTCACCAGCCGGAGACAATGAGCAGTTCTTC
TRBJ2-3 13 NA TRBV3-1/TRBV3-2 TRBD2 CASSLLAQDTQYF TGTGCCAGCAGCCTACTAGCGCAAGATACGCAGTATTTT
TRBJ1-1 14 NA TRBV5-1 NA CASSLQAGNTEAFF TGCGCCAGCAGCTTGCAGGCCGGGAACACTGAAGCTTTCTTT
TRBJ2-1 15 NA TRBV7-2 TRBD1 CASSLQGASNNEQFF TGTGCCAGCAGCTTACAGGGGGCGTCCAACAATGAGCAGTTCTTC
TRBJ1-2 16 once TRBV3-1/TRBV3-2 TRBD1 CASSPYPGTGIYGYTF TGTGCCAGCAGCCCCTATCCCGGGACAGGAATTTATGGCTACACCTTC
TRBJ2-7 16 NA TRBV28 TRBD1 CASSFPHRQGNYEQYF TGTGCCAGCAGTTTCCCCCACCGACAGGGGAACTACGAGCAGTACTTC
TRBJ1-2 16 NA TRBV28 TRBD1 CASSLSRQGANYGYTF TGTGCCAGCAGTCTCTCGCGACAGGGGGCTAACTATGGCTACACCTTC
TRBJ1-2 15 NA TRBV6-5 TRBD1 CASSSQGARSYGYTF TGTGCCAGCAGTTCACAGGGGGCTCGGAGCTATGGCTACACCTTC
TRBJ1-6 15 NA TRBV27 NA CASSPGLRLDSPLHF TGTGCCAGCAGTCCCGGACTTCGTCTCGATTCACCCCTCCACTTT
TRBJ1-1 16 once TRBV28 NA CASSASGVPLNTEAFF TGTGCCAGCAGTGCGTCAGGGGTGCCCCTGAACACTGAAGCTTTCTTT
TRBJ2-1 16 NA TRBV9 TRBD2 CASSATSGSGYNEQFF TGTGCCAGCAGCGCGACTAGCGGGAGCGGTTACAATGAGCAGTTCTTC
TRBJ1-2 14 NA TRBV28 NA CASSLRQGIYGYTF TGTGCCAGCAGTTTGCGGCAGGGGATTTATGGCTACACCTTC
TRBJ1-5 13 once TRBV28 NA CASSLRVGPPQHF TGTGCCAGCAGTTTACGGGTGGGGCCACCCCAGCATTTT
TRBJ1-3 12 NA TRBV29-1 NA CSVEVSGNTIYF TGCAGCGTTGAAGTTTCAGGAAACACCATATATTTT
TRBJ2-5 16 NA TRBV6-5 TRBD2 CASSYGGAGGQETQYF TGTGCCAGCAGTTATGGTGGGGCGGGAGGTCAAGAGACCCAGTACTTC
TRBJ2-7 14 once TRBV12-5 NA CASGLAPLGVEQYF TGTGCTAGTGGTTTGGCCCCTCTAGGGGTCGAGCAGTACTTC
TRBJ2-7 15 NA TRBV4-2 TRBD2 CASSQGAGGLHEQYF TGTGCCAGCAGCCAAGGAGCGGGAGGTCTACACGAGCAGTACTTC
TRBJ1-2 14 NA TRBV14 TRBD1 CASSRDRANYGYTF TGTGCCAGCAGCCGGGACAGAGCTAACTATGGCTACACCTTC
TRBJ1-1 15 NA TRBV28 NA CASSFGGGGRDEAFF TGTGCCAGCAGTTTCGGAGGCGGCGGGAGGGATGAAGCTTTCTTT